Described below is a single T cell receptor (beta chain) sequence and its context. Its antigen remains unidentified. This sample is drawn from a study of shared clonotypes between healthy human individuals. Sequenced by immunoSEQ multiplex PCR; TCRdb stores in-frame clones only, minus some. The sample consists of roughly 2.2 million clones, more than 80% of them appearing once. CDR1 and CDR2 (germline): LNHDA, SQIVND (reference sequence). Trimming cost V 4 bases and J 6 bases, with 12 bases left between them. This CDR3 is 13 amino acids long. Whole-study results and caveats: Among non-shared clonotypes, generation probabilities were lower than among those shared by all four donors. Of the naive CD4 clonotypes, about 5% were shared across four donors.

The chain combines TRBV19 with TRBJ1-2; a possible D gene is TRBD1 (6 bases). Sequenced material: naive CD4+ T cells from PBMCs. Subset denoted: CD45RA+ positively selected. This receptor was identified in a man aged 18 to 30 in good health. Some clones in this sample may be carry-over from other donors' samples. For the CDR3, the DNA is TGTGCCAGTAGTAAGACAGGTTATGATGGCTACACCTTC. It codes for CASSKTGYDGYTF.